The source of this T cell receptor (beta chain) is a study of cytomegalovirus exposure and HLA in healthy donors. Study-wide results and caveats: In vitro testing confirmed a few CMV-associated chains as specific for CMV antigens.

The CDR3 loop spans 15 amino acids. Germline loops: CDR1 MGHDK, CDR2 SYGVNS. The V and J ends lost 5 bases and 8 bases, in that order; junction bases with no gene match: 9. Concerning this clone: Its antigen remains unidentified.

The study ran its PCR with 60 Vbeta and 13 Jbeta primers. The data were produced by immunoSEQ multiplex PCR, yet TCRdb's version contains in-frame clones alone and is incomplete. The sample carries approximately 130,000 clones, roughly four fifths recorded once. The rearrangement uses TRBV25-1 and TRBJ2-3; 11 bases fit TRBD1. The source material was PBMCs. This receptor was obtained from a boy under 10 years old in good health and CMV-seronegative. CDR3 region: CASSIGQGAWGTQYF. CDR3 coding DNA: TGTGCCAGCAGTATCGGACAGGGGGCGTGGGGTACGCAGTATTTT.